This TCR delta chain was sequenced in a study of gamma-delta T cells after stem cell transplantation (dated by TCRdb to the mid-2010s). A note on this clone: Its recognized antigen is unknown. Qualities for individual bases were not recorded, and no much larger clone is one base off.

The protocol used for the library was RT-PCR. Sequencing was carried out with an Illumina MiSeq. TCRdb reprocessed the public data with the CATT caller; entries with the same nucleotide sequence were combined afterwards. In all, the sample holds 2,000 to 2,500 delta-chain clones, and approximately 19% of those were seen once. Jointly, the top ten make up 20% to 25% of the sample. The CDR3 starts with the cysteine, ends with the phenylalanine, and has 23 residues. The entry retains the CDR3 DNA only, 69 bases that are in frame from base 1. The germline V gene sets CDR1 to TSWWSYY and CDR2 to QGS. The sequence came from a human donor. It is not recorded whose cells these are; they may come from a transplant donor. This chain is built from TRDV1 and TRDJ1; 10 central nucleotides agree with TRDD3. The J call may not be correct, given that the DNA end is closer to TRDJ2. Sequenced: gamma-delta T cells. The CDR3 protein sequence reads: CALGERYGSLRGSGGYPYNKLFF. Read as DNA, the sequence is TGTGCTCTTGGGGAACGATACGGTAGCCTACGAGGGAGTGGGGGATACCCATATAATAAACTCTTCTTT.